Here is one T cell receptor (beta chain) with its context. V was pared by 4 bases and J by 0 bases, with 13 bases between. The CDR3 extends over 15 amino acids. CDR1 and CDR2 from the germline V gene are GTSNPN and SVGIG (reference sequence). Data came from immunoSEQ multiplex PCR; TCRdb stores just in-frame clones and leaves some out. Among some 97,000 clones listed, more than 80% were seen once. This record comes from a study of T cell changes during pregnancy in multiple sclerosis. Specimen: peripheral blood, collected in the second trimester of pregnancy. This chain joins TRBV30 and TRBJ2-1; D remains ambiguous. The sequence came from a female donor with multiple sclerosis, enrolled in a pregnancy study. CDR3 protein: CAWIRRVSSYNEQFF. CDR3 DNA: TGTGCCTGGATTCGTCGGGTTAGCTCCTACAATGAGCAGTTCTTC.